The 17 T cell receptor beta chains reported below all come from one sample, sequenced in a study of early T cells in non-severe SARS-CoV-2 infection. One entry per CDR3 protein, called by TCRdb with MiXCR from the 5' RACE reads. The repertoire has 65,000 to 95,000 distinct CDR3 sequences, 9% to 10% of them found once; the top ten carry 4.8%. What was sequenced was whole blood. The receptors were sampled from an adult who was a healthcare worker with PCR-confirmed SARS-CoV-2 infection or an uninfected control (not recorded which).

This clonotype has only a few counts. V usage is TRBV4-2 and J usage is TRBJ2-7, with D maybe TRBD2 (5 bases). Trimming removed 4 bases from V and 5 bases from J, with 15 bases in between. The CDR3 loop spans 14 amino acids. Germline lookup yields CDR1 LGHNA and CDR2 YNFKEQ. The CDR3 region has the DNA TGTGCCAGCAGCCCCGTTTCGTCCGGGAACGAGCAGTACTTC. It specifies CASSPVSSGNEQYF.

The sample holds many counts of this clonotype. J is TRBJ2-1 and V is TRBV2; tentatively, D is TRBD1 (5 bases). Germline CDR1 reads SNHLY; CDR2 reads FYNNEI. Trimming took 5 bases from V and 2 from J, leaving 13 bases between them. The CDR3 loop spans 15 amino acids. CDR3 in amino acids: CASSINRPTYNEQFF. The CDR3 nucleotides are TGTGCCAGCAGTATCAACAGGCCAACCTACAATGAGCAGTTCTTC. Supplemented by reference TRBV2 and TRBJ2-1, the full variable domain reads EPEVTQTPSHQVTQMGQEVILRCVPISNHLYFYWYRQILGQKVEFLVSFYNNEISEKSEIFDDQFSVERPDGSNFTLKIRSTKLEDSAMYFCASSINRPTYNEQFFGPGTRLTVL.

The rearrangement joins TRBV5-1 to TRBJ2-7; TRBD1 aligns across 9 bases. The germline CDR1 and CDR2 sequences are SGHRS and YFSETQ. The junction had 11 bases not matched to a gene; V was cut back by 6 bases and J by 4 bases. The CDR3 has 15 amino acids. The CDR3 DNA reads TGCGCCAGCAACCCCGGGACAGGGATTTCGTACGAGCAGTACTTC. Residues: CASNPGTGISYEQYF.

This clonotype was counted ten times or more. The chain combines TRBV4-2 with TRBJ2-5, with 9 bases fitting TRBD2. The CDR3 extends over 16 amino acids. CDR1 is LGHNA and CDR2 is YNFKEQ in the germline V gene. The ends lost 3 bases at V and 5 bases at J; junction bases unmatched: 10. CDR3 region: CASSHSGRSLGETQYF. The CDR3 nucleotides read TGTGCCAGCAGCCATAGCGGGAGAAGTCTAGGGGAGACCCAGTACTTC.

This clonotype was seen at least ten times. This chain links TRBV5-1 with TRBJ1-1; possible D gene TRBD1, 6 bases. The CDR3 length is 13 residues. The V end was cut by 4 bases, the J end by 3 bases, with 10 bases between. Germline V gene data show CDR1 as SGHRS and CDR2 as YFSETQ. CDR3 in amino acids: CASSPSGDTEAFF. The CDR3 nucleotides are TGCGCCAGCAGCCCGTCAGGGGACACTGAAGCTTTCTTT.

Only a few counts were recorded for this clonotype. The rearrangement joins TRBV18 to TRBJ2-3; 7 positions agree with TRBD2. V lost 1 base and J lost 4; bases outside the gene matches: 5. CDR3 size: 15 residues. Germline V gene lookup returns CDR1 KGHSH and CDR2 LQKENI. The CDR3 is CASSPRAGEPDTQYF. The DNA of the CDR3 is TGTGCCAGCTCACCACGGGCGGGAGAACCAGATACGCAGTATTTT.

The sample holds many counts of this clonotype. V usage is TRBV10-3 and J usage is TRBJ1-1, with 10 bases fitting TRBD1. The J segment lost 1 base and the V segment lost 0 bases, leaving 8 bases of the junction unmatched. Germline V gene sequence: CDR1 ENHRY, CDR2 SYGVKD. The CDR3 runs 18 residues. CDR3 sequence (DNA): TGTGCCATCAGTGAGTCCGGGAGAGGACAGGGGGGGAACACTGAAGCTTTCTTT. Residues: CAISESGRGQGGNTEAFF.

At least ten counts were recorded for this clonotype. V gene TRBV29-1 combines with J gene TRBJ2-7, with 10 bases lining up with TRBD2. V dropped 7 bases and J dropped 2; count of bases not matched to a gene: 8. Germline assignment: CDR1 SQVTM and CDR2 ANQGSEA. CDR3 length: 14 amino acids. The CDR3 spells CSAGGLARPYEQYF. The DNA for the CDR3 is TGCAGCGCGGGGGGACTAGCGAGACCCTACGAGCAGTACTTC.

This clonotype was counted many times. CDR3 sequence: CASSLETGSYEQYF. CDR3 bases: TGTGCCAGCTCACTGGAGACAGGGTCCTACGAGCAGTACTTC. The genes are TRBV18 and TRBJ2-7; 7 positions agree with TRBD1. J lost 1 base, V lost 4 bases, and 4 bases had no gene match. The CDR3 totals 14 residues. Germline V gene sequence: CDR1 KGHSH, CDR2 LQKENI.

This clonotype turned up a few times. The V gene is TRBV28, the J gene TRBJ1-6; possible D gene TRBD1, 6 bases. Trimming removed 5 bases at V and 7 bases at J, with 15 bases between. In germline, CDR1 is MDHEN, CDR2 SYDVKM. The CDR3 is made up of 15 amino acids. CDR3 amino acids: CASSTPQGRNSPLHF. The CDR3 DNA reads TGTGCCAGCAGTACGCCACAGGGTCGGAATTCACCCCTCCACTTT.

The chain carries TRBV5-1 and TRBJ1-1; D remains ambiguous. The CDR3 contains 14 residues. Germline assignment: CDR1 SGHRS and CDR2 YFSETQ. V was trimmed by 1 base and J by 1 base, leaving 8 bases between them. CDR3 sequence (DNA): TGCGCCAGCAGCTTGCGTTCAAGGAACACTGAAGCTTTCTTT. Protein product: CASSLRSRNTEAFF.

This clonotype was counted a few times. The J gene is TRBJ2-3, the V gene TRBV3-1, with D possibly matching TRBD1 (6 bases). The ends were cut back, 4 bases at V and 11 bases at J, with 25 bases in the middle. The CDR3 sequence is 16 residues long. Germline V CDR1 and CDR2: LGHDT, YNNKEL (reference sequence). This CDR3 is CASSLPGHVIGVEQYF. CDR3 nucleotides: TGTGCCAGCAGCCTACCGGGACACGTAATAGGCGTGGAGCAGTATTTT.

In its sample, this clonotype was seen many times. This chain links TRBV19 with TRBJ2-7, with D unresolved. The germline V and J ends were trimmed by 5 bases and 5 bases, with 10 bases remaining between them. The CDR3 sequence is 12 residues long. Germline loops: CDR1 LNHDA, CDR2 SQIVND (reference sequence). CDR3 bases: TGTGCCAGTAGTCCTCGGTCAGACGAGCAGTACTTC. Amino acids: CASSPRSDEQYF. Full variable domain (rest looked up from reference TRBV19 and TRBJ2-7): DGGITQSPKYLFRKEGQNVTLSCEQNLNHDAMYWYRQDPGQGLRLIYYSQIVNDFQKGDIAEGYSVSREKKESFPLTVTSAQKNPTAFYLCASSPRSDEQYFGPGTRLTVT.

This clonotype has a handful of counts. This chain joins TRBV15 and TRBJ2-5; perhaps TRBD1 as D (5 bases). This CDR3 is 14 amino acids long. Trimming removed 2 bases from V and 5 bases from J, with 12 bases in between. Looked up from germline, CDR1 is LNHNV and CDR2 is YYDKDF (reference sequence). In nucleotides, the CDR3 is TGTGCCACCAGCAGAATGCAGGGTCCGGAGACCCAGTACTTC. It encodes CATSRMQGPETQYF.

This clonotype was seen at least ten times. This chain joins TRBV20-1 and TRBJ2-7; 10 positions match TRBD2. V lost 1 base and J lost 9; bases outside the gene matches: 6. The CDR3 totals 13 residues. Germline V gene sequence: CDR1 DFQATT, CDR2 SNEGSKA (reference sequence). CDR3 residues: CSARVAGGLGQYF. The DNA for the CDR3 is TGCAGTGCTAGAGTAGCGGGGGGACTGGGGCAGTACTTC.

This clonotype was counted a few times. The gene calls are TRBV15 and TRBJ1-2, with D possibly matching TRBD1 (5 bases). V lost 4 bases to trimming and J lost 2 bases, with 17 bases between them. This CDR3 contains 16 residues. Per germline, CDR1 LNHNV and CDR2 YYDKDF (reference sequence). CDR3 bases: TGTGCCACCAGCACCTATGGGGTCCCAGGGAACTATGGCTACACCTTC. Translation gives CATSTYGVPGNYGYTF. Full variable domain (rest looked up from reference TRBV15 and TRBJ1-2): DAMVIQNPRYQVTQFGKPVTLSCSQTLNHNVMYWYQQKSSQAPKLLFHYYDKDFNNEADTPDNFQSRRPNTSFCFLDIRSPGLGDTAMYLCATSTYGVPGNYGYTFGSGTRLTVV.

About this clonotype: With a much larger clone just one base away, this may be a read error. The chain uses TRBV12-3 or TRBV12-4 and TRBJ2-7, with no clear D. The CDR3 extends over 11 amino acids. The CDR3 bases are TGTGCCAGCAGTTCCCTGACCGAGCAGCACTTC. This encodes CASSSLTEQHF.